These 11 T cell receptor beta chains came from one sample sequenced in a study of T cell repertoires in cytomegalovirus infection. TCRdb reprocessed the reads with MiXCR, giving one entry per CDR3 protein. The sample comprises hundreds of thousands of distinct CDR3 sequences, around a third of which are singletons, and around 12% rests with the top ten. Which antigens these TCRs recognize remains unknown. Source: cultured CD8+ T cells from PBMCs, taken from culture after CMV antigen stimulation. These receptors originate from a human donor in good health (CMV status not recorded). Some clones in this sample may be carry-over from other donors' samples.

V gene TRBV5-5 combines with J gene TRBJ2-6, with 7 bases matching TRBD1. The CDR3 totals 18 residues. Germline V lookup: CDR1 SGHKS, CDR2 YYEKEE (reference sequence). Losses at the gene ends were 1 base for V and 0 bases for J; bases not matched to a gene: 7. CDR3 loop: CASSLLGQIFSGANVLTF. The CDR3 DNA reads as TGTGCCAGCAGCTTGTTGGGACAGATATTCTCTGGGGCCAACGTCCTGACTTTC.

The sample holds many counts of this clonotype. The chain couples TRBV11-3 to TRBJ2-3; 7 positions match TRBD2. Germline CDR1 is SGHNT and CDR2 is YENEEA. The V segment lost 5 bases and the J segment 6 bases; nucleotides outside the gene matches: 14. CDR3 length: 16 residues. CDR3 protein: CASSQRLAGGMDTQYF. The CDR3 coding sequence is TGTGCCAGCAGCCAACGACTAGCCGGGGGGATGGATACGCAGTATTTT.

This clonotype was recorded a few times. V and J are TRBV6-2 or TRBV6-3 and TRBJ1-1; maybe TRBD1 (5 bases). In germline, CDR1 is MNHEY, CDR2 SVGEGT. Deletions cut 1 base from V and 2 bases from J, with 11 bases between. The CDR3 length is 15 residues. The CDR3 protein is CASSYWGTVNTEAFF. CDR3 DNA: TGTGCCAGCAGTTACTGGGGGACGGTAAACACTGAAGCTTTCTTT.

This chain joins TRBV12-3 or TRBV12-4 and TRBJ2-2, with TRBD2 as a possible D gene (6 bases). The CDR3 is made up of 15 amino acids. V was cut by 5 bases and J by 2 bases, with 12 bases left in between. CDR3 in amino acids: CASSRPGLNTGELFF. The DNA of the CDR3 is TGTGCCAGCAGTCGGCCGGGACTCAACACCGGGGAGCTGTTTTTT.

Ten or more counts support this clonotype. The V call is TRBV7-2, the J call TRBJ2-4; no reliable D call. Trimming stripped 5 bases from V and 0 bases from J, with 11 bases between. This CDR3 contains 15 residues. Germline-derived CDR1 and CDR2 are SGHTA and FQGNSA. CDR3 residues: CASSPNSIAKNIQYF. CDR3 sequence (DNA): TGTGCCAGCAGCCCGAACAGCATAGCCAAAAACATTCAGTACTTC.

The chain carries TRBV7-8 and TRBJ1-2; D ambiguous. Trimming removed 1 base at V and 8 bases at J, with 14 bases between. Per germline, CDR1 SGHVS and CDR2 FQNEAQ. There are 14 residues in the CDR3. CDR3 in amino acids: CASSLESALFGYTF. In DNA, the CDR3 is TGTGCCAGCAGCTTAGAGTCGGCGCTTTTCGGCTACACCTTC.

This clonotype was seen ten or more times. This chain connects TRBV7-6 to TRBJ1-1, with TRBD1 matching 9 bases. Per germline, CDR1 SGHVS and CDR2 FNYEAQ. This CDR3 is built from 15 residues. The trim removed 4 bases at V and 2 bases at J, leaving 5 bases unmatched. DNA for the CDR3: TGTGCCAGCAGCTCGACAGGGGGGACCAACACTGAAGCTTTCTTT. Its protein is CASSSTGGTNTEAFF.

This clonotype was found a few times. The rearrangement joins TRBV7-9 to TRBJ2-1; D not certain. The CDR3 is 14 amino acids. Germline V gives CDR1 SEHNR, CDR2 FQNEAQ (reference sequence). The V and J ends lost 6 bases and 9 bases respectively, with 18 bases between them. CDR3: CASREKGGDSEQFF. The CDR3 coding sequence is TGTGCCAGCAGGGAGAAAGGTGGGGATAGTGAGCAGTTCTTC.

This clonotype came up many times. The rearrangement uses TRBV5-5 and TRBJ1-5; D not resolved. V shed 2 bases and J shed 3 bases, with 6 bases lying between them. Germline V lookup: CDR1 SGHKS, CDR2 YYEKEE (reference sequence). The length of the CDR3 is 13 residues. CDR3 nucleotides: TGTGCCAGCAGCTTCCGGGACAATCAGCCCCAGCATTTT. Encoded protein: CASSFRDNQPQHF. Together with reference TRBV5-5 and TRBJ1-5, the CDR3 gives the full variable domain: DAGVTQSPTHLIKTRGQQVTLRCSPISGHKSVSWYQQVLGQGPQFIFQYYEKEERGRGNFPDRFSARQFPNYSSELNVNALLLGDSALYLCASSFRDNQPQHFGDGTRLSIL.

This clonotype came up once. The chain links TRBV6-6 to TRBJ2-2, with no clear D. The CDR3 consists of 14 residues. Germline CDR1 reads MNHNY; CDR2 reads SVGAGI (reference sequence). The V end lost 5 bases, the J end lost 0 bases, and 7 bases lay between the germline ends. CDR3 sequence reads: CASSKEPNTGELFF. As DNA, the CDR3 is TGTGCCAGCAGTAAGGAGCCGAACACCGGGGAGCTGTTTTTT.

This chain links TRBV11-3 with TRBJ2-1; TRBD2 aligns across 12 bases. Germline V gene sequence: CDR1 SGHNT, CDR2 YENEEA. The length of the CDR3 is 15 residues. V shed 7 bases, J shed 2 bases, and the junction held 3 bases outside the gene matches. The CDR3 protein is CASKLAGGPYNEQFF. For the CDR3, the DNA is TGTGCCAGCAAACTAGCGGGGGGACCCTACAATGAGCAGTTCTTC. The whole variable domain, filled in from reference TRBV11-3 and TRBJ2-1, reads EAGVVQSPRYKIIEKKQPVAFWCNPISGHNTLYWYLQNLGQGPELLIRYENEEAVDDSQLPKDRFSAERLKGVDSTLKIQPAELGDSAVYLCASKLAGGPYNEQFFGPGTRLTVL.